The clone carrying this T cell receptor (beta chain) was counted between two and nine times. The antigen is undetermined. This record belongs to a study of cytomegalovirus exposure and HLA in healthy donors. V was pared by 3 bases and J by 0 bases, with 19 bases of the junction left unmatched. Germline CDR1 SGDLS, CDR2 YYNGEE. This CDR3 is built from 20 residues. Vbeta (60) and Jbeta (13) primers were used in the PCR. Sequenced by immunoSEQ multiplex PCR; TCRdb stores in-frame clones only, minus some. This sample carries 200,000 to 250,000 clones, around 80% of them seen once, and the ten largest clones take 2.5% to 3%. Broader study findings: In the analysis, some V segments, TRBV6-2 and TRBV6-3 included, were excluded as indistinguishable. A prior analysis recorded that most TCR beta V segments were productive about 87% or about 30% of the time. Both high specificity and high sensitivity reportedly marked the classifier's diagnosis of cytomegalovirus status. V- and J-gene trimming of TCR beta was linked (in a later analysis) to a missense DCLRE1C variant.

The chain couples TRBV9 to TRBJ1-1, with 8 positions matching TRBD1. The sequencing input was PBMCs. This receptor was identified in a man aged 30 to 45 in good health and CMV-seronegative. CDR3: CASSGGVRIGTGDMNTEAFF. CDR3 coding DNA: TGTGCCAGCAGCGGTGGGGTCCGGATCGGGACAGGAGATATGAACACTGAAGCTTTCTTT.